This T cell receptor (beta chain) is drawn from a study of T cells in Graves' hyperthyroidism and ophthalmopathy. Study overall: Blood from the periphery was taken at initial diagnosis, before any treatment.

Trimming pared 3 bases from V and 5 bases from J, leaving 17 bases between. Germline CDR1 LNHNV, CDR2 YYDKDF (reference sequence). The CDR3 runs 16 residues. Researchers took RNA transcripts and amplified the TCR beta CDR3 regions from them. Initially, a first-round RT-PCR of the TCR CDR3 employed the HTBI primer set. TCRdb processed the multiplex PCR reads anew with MiXCR; each CDR3 protein has one entry. The table has approximately 400,000 distinct CDR3 sequences, about 16% seen once; the top ten hold approximately 29%. Points from the study as a whole: Separation of ophthalmopathy from stable hyperthyroidism was achieved by a 13 V-J model. Most thyroid clonotypes expanded above 0.001 appeared in blood too.

This clonotype was counted many times. The antigen is not known. The PBMCs had their origin in approximately 10 ml of fresh peripheral blood. The TCR sequence derives from a woman aged 30 to 39 with Graves' hyperthyroidism. The sample comprised blood. The chain has TRBV15 and TRBJ1-3; D is uncertain. The CDR3 nucleotides are TGTGCCACCAGCAGCTCCTGGCGAGCTGCCCGAAACACCATATATTTT. It yields the protein CATSSSWRAARNTIYF.